These 6 T cell receptor beta chains were sequenced from one sample in a study of vaccination effects on CD4 cells after COVID-19. Their specific antigens are unknown. Within the ViraFEST assay, antigen-specific CD4+ T cells underwent expansion with viral peptide pools prior to sequencing. Around day 10 of culture, CD4+ T cells were separated out. A positive SARS-CoV-2 PCR test fell between March and December 2020. TCRdb keeps only in-frame clones here, not all; method: immunoSEQ multiplex PCR. The data show 40,000 or so clones, roughly 80% seen once. The specimen was CD4+ T cells from PBMCs cultured with a peptide pool, collected before COVID-19 vaccination. The receptors were sampled from a human donor who had a prior SARS-CoV-2 infection.

The chain employs TRBV7-2 and TRBJ2-3, with 14 nucleotides matching TRBD2. V shed 3 bases and J 11 bases; nucleotides not matched to a gene: 4. Per germline, CDR1 SGHTA and CDR2 FQGNSA. This CDR3 spans 14 amino acids. The CDR3 coding sequence is TGTGCCAGCAGCTTGGGACTAGCGGGAGACGGGCAGTATTTT. Protein: CASSLGLAGDGQYF. Combining the CDR3 with reference TRBV7-2 and TRBJ2-3 gives the whole variable domain GAGVSQSPSNKVTEKGKDVELRCDPISGHTALYWYRQSLGQGLEFLIYFQGNSAPDKSGLPSDRFSAERTGGSVSTLTIQRTQQEDSAVYLCASSLGLAGDGQYFGPGTRLTVL.

The V gene is TRBV15, the J gene TRBJ2-3; 7 bases match TRBD1. Germline CDR1 reads LNHNV; CDR2 reads YYDKDF (reference sequence). Trimming cost V 5 bases and J 9 bases; bases outside gene matches: 5. This CDR3 has 12 amino acids. CDR3 in amino acids: CATSPRQGTQYF. As DNA, the CDR3 is TGTGCCACCAGCCCAAGACAGGGCACGCAGTATTTT. Full variable domain (rest looked up from reference TRBV15 and TRBJ2-3): DAMVIQNPRYQVTQFGKPVTLSCSQTLNHNVMYWYQQKSSQAPKLLFHYYDKDFNNEADTPDNFQSRRPNTSFCFLDIRSPGLGDTAMYLCATSPRQGTQYFGPGTRLTVL.

This chain links TRBV5-1 with TRBJ1-3, with 11 bases that match TRBD1. Germline CDR1 and CDR2: SGHRS and YFSETQ. V lost 4 bases and J lost 0; bases outside the gene matches: 6. The CDR3 has 17 amino acids. CDR3 DNA sequence: TGCGCCAGCAGCGGACGGACAGGGGGCGTCTCTGGAAACACCATATATTTT. Its protein product is CASSGRTGGVSGNTIYF.

The chain has TRBV6-5 and TRBJ1-1, with D perhaps matching TRBD1 (5 bases). This CDR3 comprises 13 residues. V was pared by 5 bases and J by 4 bases, with 11 bases between. CDR1 and CDR2 from the germline V gene are MNHEY and SVGAGI. The CDR3 spells CASSTQDSTEAFF. DNA for the CDR3: TGTGCCAGCAGTACCCAAGACAGCACTGAAGCTTTCTTT.

Concerning this clone: One end of the junction fails to match germline, which may point to a read error. V usage is TRBV7-7 and J usage is TRBJ2-1; possibly TRBD2 for D (6 bases). This CDR3 has 14 residues. CDR1 and CDR2 from the germline V gene are SSHAT and FNYEAQ (reference sequence). The CDR3 here is CASSRGLSYNEQFF. In DNA, the CDR3 is TGTGCTAGCAGCCGAGGACTATCCTACAATGAGCAGTTCTTC.

The chain recombines TRBV6-6 with TRBJ2-2; D is unclear. The ends were cut back, 6 bases at V and 0 bases at J, with 11 bases in the middle. Germline V gene data show CDR1 as MNHNY and CDR2 as SVGAGI (reference sequence). The CDR3 totals 15 residues. The CDR3 nucleotides read TGTGCCAGCAGACGCGAGACGGCGAACACCGGGGAGCTGTTTTTT. Translating gives CASRRETANTGELFF.